These 23 T cell receptor beta chains were sequenced from one sample in a study of regulatory dendritic cells for organ transplantation. Sequencing used immunoSEQ multiplex PCR; TCRdb keeps in-frame clones, though not all of them. The sample lists about 30,000 clones, about 88% occurring once. The specimen was naive CD4+ T cells from blood. Subset: CD45RA+ naive T cells. The receptors stem from a human donor in good health.

The chain has TRBV27 and TRBJ1-2; D uncertain. Germline V CDR1 and CDR2: MNHEY, SMNVEV (reference sequence). This CDR3 region has 11 residues. Trimming took 10 bases from V and 4 from J, leaving 10 bases between them. CDR3 nucleotide sequence: TGTGCCACCGGGCTGGGCTATGGCTACACCTTC. As protein: CATGLGYGYTF.

The V gene is TRBV18, the J gene TRBJ1-2; perhaps TRBD1 as D (6 bases). This CDR3 has 13 residues. V was pared by 3 bases and J by 3 bases, with 8 bases between. Germline V gene sequence: CDR1 KGHSH, CDR2 LQKENI. CDR3: CASSPDRDYGYTF. CDR3 DNA sequence: TGTGCCAGCTCACCGGACAGAGACTATGGCTACACCTTC.

The chain employs TRBV9 and TRBJ1-3; 7 nucleotides agree with TRBD1. Losses at the gene ends were 3 bases for V and 1 base for J; bases not matched to a gene: 10. In germline, CDR1 is SGDLS, CDR2 YYNGEE. This CDR3 region has 17 residues. CDR3 in amino acids: CASSARDRDGSGNTIYF. The DNA for the CDR3 is TGTGCCAGCAGCGCTAGAGACAGGGATGGATCTGGAAACACCATATATTTT. Combining the CDR3 with reference TRBV9 and TRBJ1-3 gives the whole variable domain DSGVTQTPKHLITATGQRVTLRCSPRSGDLSVYWYQQSLDQGLQFLIQYYNGEERAKGNILERFSAQQFPDLHSELNLSSLELGDSALYFCASSARDRDGSGNTIYFGEGSWLTVV.

This chain connects TRBV15 to TRBJ2-3; D is perhaps TRBD1 or TRBD2 (5 bases each). The CDR3 consists of 16 residues. Germline CDR1 and CDR2: LNHNV and YYDKDF (reference sequence). Trimming removed 1 base from V and 4 bases from J, with 15 bases in between. Here the CDR3 reads CATSRARGPSADTQYF. The DNA for the CDR3 is TGTGCCACCAGCAGAGCCCGGGGCCCGAGCGCAGATACGCAGTATTTT. The variable domain in full, completed from reference TRBV15 and TRBJ2-3, reads DAMVIQNPRYQVTQFGKPVTLSCSQTLNHNVMYWYQQKSSQAPKLLFHYYDKDFNNEADTPDNFQSRRPNTSFCFLDIRSPGLGDTAMYLCATSRARGPSADTQYFGPGTRLTVL.

This clone is a singleton in its sample. The genes are TRBV6-6 and TRBJ2-5; 8 nucleotides match TRBD2. Trimming removed 6 bases from V and 3 bases from J; junction bases left unmatched: 9. Per germline, CDR1 MNHNY and CDR2 SVGAGI (reference sequence). The CDR3 has 15 residues. The CDR3 coding sequence is TGTGCCAGCAGGCTTCCGGGGGGGCCAAAAGAGACCCAGTACTTC. Translation gives CASRLPGGPKETQYF.

The V gene is TRBV6-6, the J gene TRBJ2-2; 7 nucleotides agree with TRBD1. Germline CDR1 and CDR2: MNHNY and SVGAGI (reference sequence). Losses at the gene ends were 6 bases for V and 3 bases for J; bases not matched to a gene: 10. The CDR3 spans 16 residues. The CDR3 DNA is TGTGCCAGCAGGAAGCCGGGACAGCTAGACACCGGGGAGCTGTTTTTT. Translation: CASRKPGQLDTGELFF.

CDR3 in amino acids: CASSLGHRGSANEKLFF. DNA for the CDR3: TGCGCCAGCAGCTTGGGCCACAGGGGGAGTGCTAATGAAAAACTGTTTTTT. The chain couples TRBV5-1 to TRBJ1-4; 8 nucleotides agree with TRBD1. With V trimmed by 0 bases and J by 3 bases, 7 bases remained unmatched. The CDR3 consists of 17 residues. Per the germline V gene, CDR1 is SGHRS and CDR2 is YFSETQ.

The gene calls are TRBV7-2 and TRBJ2-1; D is undetermined. This CDR3 has 13 amino acids. Germline CDR1 SGHTA, CDR2 FQGNSA. V lost 1 base to trimming and J lost 5 bases, with 6 bases between them. CDR3 residues: CASSLGPNNEQFF. CDR3 nucleotides: TGTGCCAGCAGCTTAGGGCCGAACAATGAGCAGTTCTTC.

The chain employs TRBV10-3 and TRBJ2-1; 8 positions match TRBD1. The CDR3 is 15 residues long. Trimming at V came to 10 bases and at J to 3 bases, leaving 11 bases not matched to a gene. Germline CDR1 ENHRY, CDR2 SYGVKD. The DNA of the CDR3 is TGTGCCAACCCTAGAGGACAGGGAGTCTACAATGAGCAGTTCTTC. Its protein is CANPRGQGVYNEQFF.

This clone has more than one count but fewer than ten. The chain links TRBV30 to TRBJ1-1, with D uncertain. The CDR3 has 12 amino acids. Between the trimmed V and J ends, which lost 4 bases and 5 bases, there was a span of 11 bases. Germline V gene lookup returns CDR1 GTSNPN and CDR2 SVGIG (reference sequence). This CDR3 is CAWNLGATEAFF. CDR3 nucleotide sequence: TGTGCCTGGAATCTGGGAGCAACTGAAGCTTTCTTT.

The CDR3 loop is CASSVEGNPGYTF. For the CDR3, the DNA is TGTGCCAGCAGTGTAGAGGGGAACCCTGGCTACACCTTC. V usage is TRBV6-6 and J usage is TRBJ1-2; TRBD1 is a possible D gene (5 bases). The CDR3 sequence is 13 residues long. The V gene's germline CDR1 is MNHNY and CDR2 SVGAGI (reference sequence). V was trimmed by 5 bases and J by 7 bases, leaving 14 bases between them.

V gene TRBV6-5 combines with J gene TRBJ2-5; D remains ambiguous. The end of the DNA is better explained by TRBJ2-7, so the J call may be wrong. This CDR3 region has 15 residues. Germline V CDR1 and CDR2: MNHEY, SVGAGI. The CDR3 sequence: CASSYSSTAPVEQYF. CDR3 DNA sequence: TGTGCCAGCAGTTACTCGAGCACAGCTCCGGTCGAGCAGTACTTC.

This chain uses TRBV4-3 with TRBJ2-5; 8 bases agree with TRBD2. V lost 0 bases and J lost 4; bases outside the gene matches: 1. CDR1 is LGHNA, CDR2 YSLEER, per germline. The CDR3 extends over 14 amino acids. In DNA, the CDR3 is TGCGCCAGCAGCCAAGATCGGGGGGGAGAGACCCAGTACTTC. Protein: CASSQDRGGETQYF.

The rearrangement joins TRBV5-4 to TRBJ1-4, with TRBD1 matching over 7 bases. The V and J ends lost 3 bases and 8 bases, in that order; junction bases with no gene match: 7. This CDR3 region has 14 residues. From germline, CDR1 is SGHNT and CDR2 YYREEE (reference sequence). In nucleotides, the CDR3 is TGTGCCAGCAGCTCTCGACAGGGTCGGGAAAAACTGTTTTTT. Its translation: CASSSRQGREKLFF.

The chain has TRBV7-3 and TRBJ2-1; 11 bases line up with TRBD2. CDR1 and CDR2 from the germline V gene are SGHTA and FQGTGA. Unmatched junction bases numbered 15, after V lost 5 bases and J lost 0 bases. The CDR3 extends over 20 amino acids. CDR3 sequence reads: CASSQTGPGLAAPSYNEQFF. CDR3 sequence (DNA): TGTGCCAGCAGCCAAACCGGGCCGGGACTAGCGGCCCCCTCCTACAATGAGCAGTTCTTC.

The chain has TRBV6-1 and TRBJ2-1; 10 bases are shared with TRBD2. This CDR3 contains 15 residues. The V gene's germline CDR1 is MNHNS and CDR2 SASEGT. The ends lost 5 bases at V and 7 bases at J; junction bases unmatched: 8. This chain's CDR3 is CASSRSGGALNEQFF. The CDR3 DNA reads as TGTGCCAGCAGTAGGAGCGGGGGGGCTTTGAATGAGCAGTTCTTC.

This sequence joins TRBV10-2 and TRBJ2-7; TRBD2 is a possible D gene (6 bases). V was cut by 7 bases and J by 0 bases, with 13 bases left in between. CDR3 length equals 14 residues. Germline CDR1 is WSHSY and CDR2 is SAAADI. This CDR3 is CASMEGIPSYEQYF. The CDR3 DNA reads as TGCGCCAGCATGGAGGGGATCCCCTCCTACGAGCAGTACTTC.

This rearrangement joins TRBV2 to TRBJ1-4; D is unresolved. The V gene lost 7 bases and the J gene lost 5 bases, with 11 bases spanning the gap. Germline V gives CDR1 SNHLY, CDR2 FYNNEI. The CDR3 is 13 amino acids. The DNA of the CDR3 is TGTGCCAGCATTTCGGGGAACAATGAAAAACTGTTTTTT. This sequence encodes CASISGNNEKLFF.

CDR3 region: CASSQDRRTGYGEQFF. For the CDR3, the DNA is TGCGCCAGCAGCCAAGATAGACGGACCGGTTACGGTGAGCAGTTCTTC. The V gene is TRBV4-3, the J gene TRBJ2-1; no reliable D call. This CDR3 has 16 residues. Trimming left V 0 bases short and J 9 bases short, with 18 bases between. The germline CDR1 and CDR2 sequences are LGHNA and YSLEER.

V is TRBV19 and J is TRBJ2-2; D gene unclear. The CDR3 has 18 amino acids. Germline lookup yields CDR1 LNHDA and CDR2 SQIVND (reference sequence). The ends were cut back, 1 base at V and 0 bases at J, with 15 bases in the middle. CDR3 sequence: CASSIGPARWANTGELFF. In DNA, the CDR3 is TGTGCCAGTAGTATAGGGCCCGCGAGGTGGGCGAACACCGGGGAGCTGTTTTTT.

The V and J genes are TRBV5-1 and TRBJ2-1; D unclear. In germline, CDR1 is SGHRS, CDR2 YFSETQ. The CDR3 is made up of 13 amino acids. V was shortened by 1 base and J by 5 bases, with 7 bases between the two germline ends. The DNA for the CDR3 is TGCGCCAGCAGCTTGAACCCAGACAATGAGCAGTTCTTC. It encodes CASSLNPDNEQFF.

CDR3 residues: CASSLDRLGGGPQHF. CDR3 bases: TGTGCCAGCAGCTTAGATCGCCTGGGCGGGGGGCCCCAGCATTTT. The V and J genes are TRBV11-2 and TRBJ1-5; D possibly corresponds to TRBD1 (5 bases). This CDR3 is built from 15 residues. With 0 bases removed from V and 9 bases from J, the gap between germline ends came to 15 bases. CDR1 and CDR2 (germline): SGHAT, FQNNGV.

The V gene is TRBV19, the J gene TRBJ2-4, with a possible D match to TRBD1 (6 bases). The germline V gene encodes CDR1 LNHDA and CDR2 SQIVND (reference sequence). This CDR3 spans 16 amino acids. Deletions cut 1 base from V and 0 bases from J, with 10 bases between. CDR3 amino acids: CASSIGGTLAKNIQYF. The DNA of the CDR3 is TGTGCCAGTAGTATAGGTGGGACACTAGCCAAAAACATTCAGTACTTC.